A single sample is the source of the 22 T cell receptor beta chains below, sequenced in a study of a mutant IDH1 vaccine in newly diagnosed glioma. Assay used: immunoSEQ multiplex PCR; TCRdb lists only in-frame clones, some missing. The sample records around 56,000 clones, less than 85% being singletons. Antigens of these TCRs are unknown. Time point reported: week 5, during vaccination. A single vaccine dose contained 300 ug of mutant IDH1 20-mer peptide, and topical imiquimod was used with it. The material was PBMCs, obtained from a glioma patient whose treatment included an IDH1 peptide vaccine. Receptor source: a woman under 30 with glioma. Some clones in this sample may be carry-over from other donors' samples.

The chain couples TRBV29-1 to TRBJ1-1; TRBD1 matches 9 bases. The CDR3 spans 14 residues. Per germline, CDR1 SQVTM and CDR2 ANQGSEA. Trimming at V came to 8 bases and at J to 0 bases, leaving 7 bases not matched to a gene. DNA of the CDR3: TGCAGCTCACAGGGGGCCCTCATGAACACTGAAGCTTTCTTT. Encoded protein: CSSQGALMNTEAFF. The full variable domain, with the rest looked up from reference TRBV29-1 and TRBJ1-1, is SAVISQKPSRDICQRGTSLTIQCQVDSQVTMMFWYRQQPGQSLTLIATANQGSEATYESGFVIDKFPISRPNLTFSTLTVSNMSPEDSSIYLCSSQGALMNTEAFFGQGTRLTVV.

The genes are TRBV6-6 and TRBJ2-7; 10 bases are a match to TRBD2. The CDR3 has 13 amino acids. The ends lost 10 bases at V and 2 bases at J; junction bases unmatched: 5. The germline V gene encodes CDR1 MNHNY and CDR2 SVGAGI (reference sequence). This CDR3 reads CATLLAGAYEQYF. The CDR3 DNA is TGTGCCACCCTTCTAGCGGGGGCCTACGAGCAGTACTTC.

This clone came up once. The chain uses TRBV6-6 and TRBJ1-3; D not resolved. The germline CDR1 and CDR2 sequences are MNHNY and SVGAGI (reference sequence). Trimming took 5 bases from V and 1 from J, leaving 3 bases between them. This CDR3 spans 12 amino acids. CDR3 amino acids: CASSGSGNTIYF. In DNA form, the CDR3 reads TGTGCCAGCAGTGGGTCTGGAAACACCATATATTTT.

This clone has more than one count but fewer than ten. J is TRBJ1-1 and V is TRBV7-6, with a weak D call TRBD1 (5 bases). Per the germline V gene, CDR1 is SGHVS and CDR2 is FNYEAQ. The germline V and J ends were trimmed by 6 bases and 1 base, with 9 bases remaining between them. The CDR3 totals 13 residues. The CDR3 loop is CASSRDWNTEAFF. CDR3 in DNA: TGTGCCAGCAGTCGGGACTGGAACACTGAAGCTTTCTTT.

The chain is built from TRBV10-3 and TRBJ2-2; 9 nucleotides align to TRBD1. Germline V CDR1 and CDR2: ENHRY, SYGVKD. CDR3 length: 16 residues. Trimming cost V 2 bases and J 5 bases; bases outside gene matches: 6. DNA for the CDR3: TGTGCCATCAGTGAGATTGGGACAGGGTTAACCGGGGAGCTGTTTTTT. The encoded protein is CAISEIGTGLTGELFF.

The CDR3 DNA follows: TGTGCCAATCGGGACAGCGCCAACTATGGCTACACCTTC. Its protein is CANRDSANYGYTF. The chain carries TRBV6-1 and TRBJ1-2; 7 nucleotides agree with TRBD1. CDR3 length: 13 amino acids. V was pared by 10 bases and J by 2 bases, with 7 bases of the junction left unmatched. Germline CDR1 reads MNHNS; CDR2 reads SASEGT.

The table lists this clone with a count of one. The CDR3 spells CASSTQGAGNTIYF. For the CDR3, the DNA is TGTGCCAGCAGCACACAGGGGGCTGGAAACACCATATATTTT. The chain joins TRBV28 to TRBJ1-3, with 8 positions matching TRBD1. In germline, CDR1 is MDHEN, CDR2 SYDVKM. The length of the CDR3 is 14 residues. V shed 6 bases, J shed 2 bases, and the junction held 3 bases outside the gene matches.

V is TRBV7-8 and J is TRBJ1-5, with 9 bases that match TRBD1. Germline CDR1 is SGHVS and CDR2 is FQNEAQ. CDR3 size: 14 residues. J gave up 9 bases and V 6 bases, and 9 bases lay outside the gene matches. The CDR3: CASSWGQGVMPQHF. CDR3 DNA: TGTGCCAGCAGTTGGGGACAGGGAGTTATGCCCCAGCATTTT. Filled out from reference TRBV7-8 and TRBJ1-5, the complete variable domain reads GAGVSQSPRYKVAKRGQDVALRCDPISGHVSLFWYQQALGQGPEFLTYFQNEAQLDKSGLPSDRFFAERPEGSVSTLKIQRTQQEDSAVYLCASSWGQGVMPQHFGDGTRLSIL.

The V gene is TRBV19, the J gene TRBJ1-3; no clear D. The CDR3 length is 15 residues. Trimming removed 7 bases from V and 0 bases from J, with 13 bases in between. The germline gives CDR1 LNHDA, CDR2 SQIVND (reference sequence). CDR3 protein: CASTPDGSSGNTIYF. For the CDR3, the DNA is TGTGCCAGTACACCCGACGGAAGCTCTGGAAACACCATATATTTT. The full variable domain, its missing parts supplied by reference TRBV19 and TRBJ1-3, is DGGITQSPKYLFRKEGQNVTLSCEQNLNHDAMYWYRQDPGQGLRLIYYSQIVNDFQKGDIAEGYSVSREKKESFPLTVTSAQKNPTAFYLCASTPDGSSGNTIYFGEGSWLTVV.

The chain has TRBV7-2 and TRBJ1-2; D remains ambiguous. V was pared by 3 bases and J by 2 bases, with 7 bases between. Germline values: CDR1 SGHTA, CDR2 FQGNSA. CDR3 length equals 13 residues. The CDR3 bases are TGTGCCAGCAGCTTCGGCGGAAACTATGGCTACACCTTC. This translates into CASSFGGNYGYTF.

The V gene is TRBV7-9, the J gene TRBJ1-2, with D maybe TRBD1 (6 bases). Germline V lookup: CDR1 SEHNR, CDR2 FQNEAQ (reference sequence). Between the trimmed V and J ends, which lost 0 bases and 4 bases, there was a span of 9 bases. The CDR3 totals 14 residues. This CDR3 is CASSLAQGFYGYTF. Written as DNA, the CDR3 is TGTGCCAGCAGCTTAGCGCAGGGGTTCTATGGCTACACCTTC.

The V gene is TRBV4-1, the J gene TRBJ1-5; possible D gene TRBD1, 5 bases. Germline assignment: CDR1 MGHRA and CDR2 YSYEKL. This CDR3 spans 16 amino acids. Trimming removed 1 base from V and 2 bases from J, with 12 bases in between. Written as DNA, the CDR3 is TGCGCCAGCAGCCAAGTCAGCGGGGGGGGCAATCAGCCCCAGCATTTT. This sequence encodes CASSQVSGGGNQPQHF.

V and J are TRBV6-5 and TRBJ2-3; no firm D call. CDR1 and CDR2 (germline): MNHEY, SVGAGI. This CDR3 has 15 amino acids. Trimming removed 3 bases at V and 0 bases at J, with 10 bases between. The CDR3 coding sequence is TGTGCCAGCAGTTATGAAGCAGCAAGCACAGATACGCAGTATTTT. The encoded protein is CASSYEAASTDTQYF.

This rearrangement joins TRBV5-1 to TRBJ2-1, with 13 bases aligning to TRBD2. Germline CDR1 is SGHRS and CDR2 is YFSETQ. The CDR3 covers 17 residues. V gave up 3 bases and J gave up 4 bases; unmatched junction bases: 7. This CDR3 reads CASSSGTSGIGYNEQFF. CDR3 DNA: TGCGCCAGCAGCTCCGGGACTAGCGGGATTGGGTACAATGAGCAGTTCTTC.

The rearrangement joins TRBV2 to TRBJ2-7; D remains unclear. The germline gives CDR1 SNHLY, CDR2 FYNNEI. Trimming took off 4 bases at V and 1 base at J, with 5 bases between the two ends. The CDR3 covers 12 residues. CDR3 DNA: TGTGCCAGCAGTGGAGAATCCTACGAGCAGTACTTC. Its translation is CASSGESYEQYF.

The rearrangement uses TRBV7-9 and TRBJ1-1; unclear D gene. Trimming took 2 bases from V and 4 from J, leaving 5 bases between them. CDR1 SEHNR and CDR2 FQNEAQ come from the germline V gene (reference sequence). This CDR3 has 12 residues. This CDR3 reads CASSLLGTEAFF. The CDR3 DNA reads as TGTGCCAGCAGCTTACTCGGCACTGAAGCTTTCTTT.

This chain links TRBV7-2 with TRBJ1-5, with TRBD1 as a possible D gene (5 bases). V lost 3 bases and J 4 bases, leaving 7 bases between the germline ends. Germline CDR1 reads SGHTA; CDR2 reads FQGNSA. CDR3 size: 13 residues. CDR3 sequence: CASSLGENQPQHF. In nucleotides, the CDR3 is TGTGCCAGCAGCTTGGGGGAAAATCAGCCCCAGCATTTT.

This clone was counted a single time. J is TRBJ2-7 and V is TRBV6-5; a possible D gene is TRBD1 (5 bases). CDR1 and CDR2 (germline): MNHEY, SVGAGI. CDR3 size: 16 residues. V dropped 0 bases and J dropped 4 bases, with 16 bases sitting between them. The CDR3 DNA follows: TGTGCCAGCAGTTACTCGGGGCAGCTAGATAGGTACGAGCAGTACTTC. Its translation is CASSYSGQLDRYEQYF.

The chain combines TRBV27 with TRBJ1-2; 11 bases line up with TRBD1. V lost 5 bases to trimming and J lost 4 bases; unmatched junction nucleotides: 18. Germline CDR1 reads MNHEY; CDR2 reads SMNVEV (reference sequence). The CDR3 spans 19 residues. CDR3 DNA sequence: TGTGCCAGCAGTCCGTACCCCACCGGACAGGGGGCGGGGGGCTATGGCTACACCTTC. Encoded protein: CASSPYPTGQGAGGYGYTF.

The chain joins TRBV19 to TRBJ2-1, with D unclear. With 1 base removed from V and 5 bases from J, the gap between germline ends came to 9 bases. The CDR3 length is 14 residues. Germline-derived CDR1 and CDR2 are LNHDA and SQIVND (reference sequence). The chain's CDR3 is CASSIADGHNEQFF. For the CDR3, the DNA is TGTGCCAGTAGTATAGCGGACGGTCACAATGAGCAGTTCTTC. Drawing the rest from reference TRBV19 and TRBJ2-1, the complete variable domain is DGGITQSPKYLFRKEGQNVTLSCEQNLNHDAMYWYRQDPGQGLRLIYYSQIVNDFQKGDIAEGYSVSREKKESFPLTVTSAQKNPTAFYLCASSIADGHNEQFFGPGTRLTVL.

CDR3 nucleotide sequence: TGTGCCAGCAGCTTTGGGACGGCGAACACTGAAGCTTTCTTT. It specifies CASSFGTANTEAFF. The V call is TRBV5-4, the J call TRBJ1-1; TRBD1 might be the D (5 bases). V lost 2 bases, J lost 1 base, and 9 bases lay in between. The CDR3 length is 14 residues. CDR1 is SGHNT and CDR2 is YYREEE in the germline V gene (reference sequence).

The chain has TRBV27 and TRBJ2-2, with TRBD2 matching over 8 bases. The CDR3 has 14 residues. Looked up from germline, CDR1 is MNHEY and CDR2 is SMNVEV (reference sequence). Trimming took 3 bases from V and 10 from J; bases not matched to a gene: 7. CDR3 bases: TGTGCCAGCAGTTTGGGTCTAGCGGGTGTGGAGCTGTTTTTT. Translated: CASSLGLAGVELFF.